This T cell receptor (beta chain) came from a study of blood T cell repertoires in COVID-19. Generated by immunoSEQ multiplex PCR, the TCRdb table keeps only in-frame clones and is missing some. The table lists 200,000 to 250,000 clones, around nine tenths of them singletons. CDR1 and CDR2 (germline): SGDLS, YYNGEE. Germline trimming cut 0 bases from V and 9 bases from J; bases unmatched to any gene: 5. This CDR3 contains 15 residues. The source is a man between 60 and 75 years old who had recovered from COVID-19. The specimen sequenced was peripheral blood. J is TRBJ2-1 and V is TRBV9, with TRBD1 matching over 11 bases. CDR3 residues: CASSVEGQGAGEQFF. The CDR3 DNA sequence: TGTGCCAGCAGCGTAGAAGGACAGGGGGCAGGTGAGCAGTTCTTC. The full variable domain, in which reference TRBV9 and TRBJ2-1 provide the parts outside the CDR3, is DSGVTQTPKHLITATGQRVTLRCSPRSGDLSVYWYQQSLDQGLQFLIQYYNGEERAKGNILERFSAQQFPDLHSELNLSSLELGDSALYFCASSVEGQGAGEQFFGPGTRLTVL.